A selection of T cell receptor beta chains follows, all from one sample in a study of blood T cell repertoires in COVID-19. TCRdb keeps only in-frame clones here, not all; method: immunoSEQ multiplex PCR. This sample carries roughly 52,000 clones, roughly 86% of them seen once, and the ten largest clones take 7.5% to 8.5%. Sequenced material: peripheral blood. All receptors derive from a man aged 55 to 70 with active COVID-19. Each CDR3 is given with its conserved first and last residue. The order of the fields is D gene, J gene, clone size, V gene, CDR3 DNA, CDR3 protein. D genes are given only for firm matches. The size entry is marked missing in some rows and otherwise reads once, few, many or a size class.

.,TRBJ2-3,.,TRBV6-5,TGTGCCAGCAGTTACCGCGGAGTGGGAGATACGCAGTATTTT,CASSYRGVGDTQYF
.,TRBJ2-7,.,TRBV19,TGTGCCAGTAGAGGGGGTACAGGGAGCGCCTACGAGCAGTACTTC,CASRGGTGSAYEQYF
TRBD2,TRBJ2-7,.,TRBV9,TGTGCCAGCAGCCCACTCCGGACTAGCGGCCTCTACGAGCAGTACTTC,CASSPLRTSGLYEQYF
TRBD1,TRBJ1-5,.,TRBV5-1,TGCGCCAGCAGCCCGGGTGCGGGACAGGGCCCGCCCCAGCATTTT,CASSPGAGQGPPQHF
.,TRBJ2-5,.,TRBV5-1,TGCGCCAGCAGAGGATGGGGGGAACAAGAGACCCAGTACTTC,CASRGWGEQETQYF
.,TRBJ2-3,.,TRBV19,TGTGCCAGTAGCGGACAGTACACAGATACGCAGTATTTT,CASSGQYTDTQYF
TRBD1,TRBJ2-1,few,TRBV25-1,TGTGCCAGCATACGGACAGGGGACTACAATGAGCAGTTCTTC,CASIRTGDYNEQFF
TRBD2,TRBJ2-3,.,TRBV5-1,TGCGCCAGCAGGGGCGGGACTAGCGGGAGAAGCACAGATACGCAGTATTTT,CASRGGTSGRSTDTQYF
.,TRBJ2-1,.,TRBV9,TGTGCCAGCAGCGTAGTAGGGGACAATGAGCAGTTCTTC,CASSVVGDNEQFF
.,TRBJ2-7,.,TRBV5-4,TGTGCCAGCAGCTTGAGGGTGGGAGTATCCTACGAGCAGTACTTC,CASSLRVGVSYEQYF
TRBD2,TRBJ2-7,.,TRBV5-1,TGCGCCAGCACTCTCGGTAGCGGGACATCCTACGAGCAGTACTTC,CASTLGSGTSYEQYF
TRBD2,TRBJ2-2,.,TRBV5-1,TGCGCCAGCAGCCCGGGACTAGCGGGACCTAACACCGGGGAGCTGTTTTTT,CASSPGLAGPNTGELFF
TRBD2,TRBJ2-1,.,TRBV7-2,TGTGCCAGCAGCTTACCGGGACTAGCGGTCCATGAGCAGTTCTTC,CASSLPGLAVHEQFF
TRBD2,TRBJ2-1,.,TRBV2,TGTGCCAGCACCCCCAAGGGACTAGGGGTTAATGAGCAGTTCTTC,CASTPKGLGVNEQFF
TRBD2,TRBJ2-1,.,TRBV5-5,TGTGCCAGCAGCTTGGCCGGTAGAGCGGGGGTAGGCACGTCTCAAAATGAGCAGTTCTTC,CASSLAGRAGVGTSQNEQFF
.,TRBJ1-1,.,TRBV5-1,TGCGCCAGCAGCTGGACAGCGAACACTGAAGCTTTCTTT,CASSWTANTEAFF
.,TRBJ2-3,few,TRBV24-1,TGTGCCACCAGTACGGGAGTCACAGATACGCAGTATTTT,CATSTGVTDTQYF
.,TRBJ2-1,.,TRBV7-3,TGTGCCAGCAGCTTACGCCCAGGGATGTCCTACAATGAGCAGTTCTTC,CASSLRPGMSYNEQFF
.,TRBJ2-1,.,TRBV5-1,TGCGCCAGCAGCTTGGGAGAGGCGGTAGCCTACAATGAGCAGTTCTTC,CASSLGEAVAYNEQFF
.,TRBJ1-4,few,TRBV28,TGTGCCAGCAGTTCGTTGGGCATGACTAATGAAAAACTGTTTTTT,CASSSLGMTNEKLFF
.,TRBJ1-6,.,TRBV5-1,TGCGCCAGCAGCTTGGATCATGCGGGGGGGTCACCCCTCCACTTT,CASSLDHAGGSPLHF
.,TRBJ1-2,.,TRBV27,TGTGCCAGCAGTTACAGTGCTAACTATGGCTACACCTTC,CASSYSANYGYTF